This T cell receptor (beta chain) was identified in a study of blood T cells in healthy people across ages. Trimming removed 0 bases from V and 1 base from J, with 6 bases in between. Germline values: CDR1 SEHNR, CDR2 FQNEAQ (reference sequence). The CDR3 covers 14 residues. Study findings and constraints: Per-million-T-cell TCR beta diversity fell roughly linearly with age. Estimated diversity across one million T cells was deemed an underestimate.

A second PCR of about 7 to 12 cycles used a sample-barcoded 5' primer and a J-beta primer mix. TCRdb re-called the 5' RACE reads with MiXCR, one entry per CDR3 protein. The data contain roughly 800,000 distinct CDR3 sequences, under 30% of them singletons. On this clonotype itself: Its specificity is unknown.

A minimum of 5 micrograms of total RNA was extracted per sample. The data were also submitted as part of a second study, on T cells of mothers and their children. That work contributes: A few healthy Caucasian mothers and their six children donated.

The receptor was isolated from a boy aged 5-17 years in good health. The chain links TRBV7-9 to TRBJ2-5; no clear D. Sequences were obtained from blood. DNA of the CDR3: TGTGCCAGCAGCTTAGCGCCATCCCAAGAGACCCAGTACTTC. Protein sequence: CASSLAPSQETQYF.